This TCR beta chain was recovered during a study of T-cell memory formation after mild COVID-19. This clonotype came up once. Constant-segment primers were used for 5'RACE, and the resulting TCR alpha and TCR beta cDNA libraries carried sample barcodes and UMIs. A single record per CDR3 protein comes from TCRdb applying MiXCR to the 5' RACE reads. Among fewer than 450,000 distinct CDR3 sequences listed, roughly a quarter were seen once. CDR1 is MNHNS and CDR2 is SASEGT in the germline V gene. Trimming removed 4 bases from V and 0 bases from J, with 16 bases in between. The CDR3 extends over 16 amino acids.

The chain links TRBV6-1 to TRBJ2-7, with D perhaps given as TRBD1 or TRBD2 (5 bases each). The TCR was taken from an adult woman who had mild COVID-19 (a few samples of this study predate the infection). Cell type and time point are not known. The sample was PBMCs or a T cell subset sorted from them (not recorded which). The CDR3 sequence: CASSVSRGASSYEQYF. The CDR3, as DNA: TGTGCCAGCAGTGTATCAAGAGGGGCGAGCTCCTACGAGCAGTACTTC.